This entry is about one T cell receptor beta chain. This CDR3 contains 15 residues. Germline CDR1 SNHLY, CDR2 FYNNEI. Trimming took 6 bases from V and 8 from J; bases not matched to a gene: 11. These data come from a study of blood T cell repertoires in COVID-19. Study-level information: Italy, Spain and the United States were the sources of the convalescent and acute COVID-19 samples. PBMCs, B-cell-depleted T cells, or T cells provided the cDNA or gDNA that made up the material.

This table comes from immunoSEQ multiplex PCR, and its TCRdb copy is limited to in-frame clones, with some not included. The sample consists of under 150,000 clones, over 65% of them appearing once. The TCR was taken from a woman of 80 years or more with active or convalescent COVID-19. Sequenced material: peripheral blood. V is TRBV2 and J is TRBJ2-1, with TRBD1 matching 9 bases. CDR3 sequence reads: CASSRDRVSSDEQFF. The CDR3 DNA is TGTGCCAGCAGCAGGGACAGGGTATCCTCCGATGAGCAGTTCTTC.